This TCR beta chain was identified during a study of naive CD8 T cells in extremely preterm neonates. General study results and limits: Relative to older groups, preterm infants had shorter, less trimmed CDR3s with fewer N additions.

Clones were sequenced by immunoSEQ multiplex PCR, and TCRdb holds only the in-frame ones, with some missing. The data show around 23,000 clones, more than 70% seen once. Turning to this clone: Antigen specificity is unknown.

Trimming shortened V by 0 bases and J by 0 bases, and 3 bases separated the two germline ends. Germline V CDR1 and CDR2: SGHNT, YENEEA. This CDR3 is built from 13 residues. Extremely preterm deliveries at about 23-28 weeks of gestation provided the preterm samples. Pregnancies with fetal demise, active maternal HSV infection or known maternal HIV were excluded. This chain connects TRBV11-3 to TRBJ2-7; D unclear. Sequencing used naive CD8+ T cells from cord blood. This receptor was obtained from a boy who was born preterm. The CDR3 loop reads CASSLDFSYEQYF. The DNA of the CDR3 is TGTGCCAGCAGCTTAGACTTCTCCTACGAGCAGTACTTC.